This TCR beta chain was sequenced in a study of control samples from healthy donors and cancer patients. This CDR3 is 16 amino acids long. The V gene lost 4 bases and the J gene lost 0 bases, with 13 bases spanning the gap. Germline V gives CDR1 SGHAT, CDR2 FQNNGV. Produced via immunoSEQ multiplex PCR; TCRdb's table is partial and in-frame only. Here the sample spans some 150,000 clones, roughly 95% being singletons. The TCR was taken from a woman between 55 and 75 years old in good health. V gene TRBV11-2 combines with J gene TRBJ1-3; D is ambiguous. Sequenced: blood. The DNA for the CDR3 is TGTGCCAGCAGCTCTCTGAGGGCAGTCTCTGGAAACACCATATATTTT. Translating it yields CASSSLRAVSGNTIYF.